This entry concerns a single TCR beta chain. The sample has other DNA sequences that encode this CDR3 too. Trimming cost V 2 bases and J 3 bases, with 7 bases left between them. This CDR3 region has 13 residues. The germline V gene has CDR1 SEHNR and CDR2 FQNEAQ (reference sequence). In alopecia areata patients, both lesional scalp punch biopsies and peripheral blood were collected. It was cDNA, reverse transcribed from extracted RNA, that served as the sequencing template. TCRdb's copy holds only in-frame clones and misses some; the assay was immunoSEQ multiplex PCR. The sample lists about 250,000 clones, 65% to 70% occurring once. This record comes from a study of CD8+ T cells in alopecia areata. Study context: In an open-label trial, patients got 5 to 10 mg tofacitinib twice daily.

This chain joins TRBV7-9 and TRBJ2-5, with D maybe TRBD2 (5 bases). This clonotype was sampled from a human donor with alopecia areata. Material: CD4+ T cells sorted from blood, obtained at week 0. For the CDR3, the DNA is TGTGCCAGCAGCTTATCCGGGGAAGAGACCCAGTACTTC. Protein product: CASSLSGEETQYF.